This T cell receptor (beta chain) was sequenced for a study of blood T cell repertoires in COVID-19. Assay used: immunoSEQ multiplex PCR; TCRdb lists only in-frame clones, some missing. This table holds tens of thousands of clones, 81% found once. CDR1 and CDR2 (germline): SGHDN, FVKESK. The CDR3 spans 15 residues. The V and J ends lost 5 bases and 2 bases, in that order; junction bases with no gene match: 9. Specimen: peripheral blood. This sequence originates from a woman of 80 years or more with active or convalescent COVID-19. V usage is TRBV14 and J usage is TRBJ2-7, with TRBD1 identical over 7 bases. In DNA, the CDR3 is TGTGCCAGCAGCGGACGACAGGGTTTGGCCTACGAGCAGTACTTC. This sequence encodes CASSGRQGLAYEQYF.